This paragraph reports one T cell receptor beta chain. The investigators sampled blood at baseline, at cycle 4 day 1, and at cycle 7 day 1. Germline V lookup: CDR1 MNHNS, CDR2 SASEGT. The ends lost 3 bases at V and 8 bases at J; junction bases unmatched: 12. The CDR3 has 16 amino acids. This record belongs to a study of OX40 agonist ivuxolimab in advanced cancers. Assay: immunoSEQ multiplex PCR; the TCRdb copy retains only in-frame clones and omits some. The repertoire holds some 65,000 clones, with about nine tenths as singletons. Specimen: CD4+ or CD8+ T cells sorted from blood, collected in a trial of the OX40 agonist ivuxolimab. The receptor comes from an adult with an advanced solid tumor such as melanoma, head and neck, liver or kidney cancer. This sequence joins TRBV6-1 and TRBJ2-1; 8 bases fit TRBD2. The DNA for the CDR3 is TGTGCCAGCAGTGACAGTTCCAGCGGGAGTGATGATGAGCAGTTCTTC. This codes for CASSDSSSGSDDEQFF.